This is a list of T cell receptor beta chains from one sample in a study of T cell responses to AZD1222 COVID-19 vaccine. Here immunoSEQ multiplex PCR was the method, and the copy in TCRdb shows in-frame clones only, minus some. The repertoire includes around 110,000 clones, just over 85% of them detected once, and approximately 9.6% sits in the top ten. The starting material was peripheral blood, obtained on day 0 of AZD1222 vaccination. Receptor source: an adult in good health. Each CDR3 is given with its conserved first and last residue. The D gene is left open where the match is weak.

cdr3_aa: CASSLVGAGAAYEQYF
cdr3_nt: TGCGCCAGCAGCTTGGTAGGTGCGGGGGCGGCTTACGAGCAGTACTTC
v_call: TRBV5-1
d_call: NA
j_call: TRBJ2-7

cdr3_aa: CASSSAGGFYGYTF
cdr3_nt: TGTGCCAGCAGTTCCGCAGGGGGTTTCTATGGCTACACCTTC
v_call: TRBV6-5
d_call: TRBD1
j_call: TRBJ1-2

cdr3_aa: CASSRGGLTKNIQYF
cdr3_nt: TGTGCCAGCAGTCGCGGGGGCCTCACCAAAAACATTCAGTACTTC
v_call: TRBV6-2/TRBV6-3
d_call: NA
j_call: TRBJ2-4

cdr3_aa: CAQLMSRAFNEKLFF
cdr3_nt: TGTGCCCAACTCATGTCTAGGGCTTTTAATGAAAAACTGTTTTTT
v_call: TRBV19
d_call: NA
j_call: TRBJ1-4

cdr3_aa: CASSYGTVAPFNYGYTF
cdr3_nt: TGCGCCAGCAGCTACGGGACAGTTGCCCCTTTTAACTATGGCTACACCTTC
v_call: TRBV5-1
d_call: TRBD1
j_call: TRBJ1-2

cdr3_aa: CASMARGLEKLFF
cdr3_nt: TGTGCCAGCATGGCCAGGGGGCTTGAAAAACTGTTTTTT
v_call: TRBV2
d_call: TRBD1
j_call: TRBJ1-4

cdr3_aa: CASSLRQGITDTQYF
cdr3_nt: TGTGCCAGCAGCCTCAGACAGGGAATCACAGATACGCAGTATTTT
v_call: TRBV11-3
d_call: TRBD1
j_call: TRBJ2-3

cdr3_aa: CASSAARALAGGPSYNEQFF
cdr3_nt: TGTGCCAGCAGTGCTGCCCGGGCTCTAGCGGGAGGGCCCTCCTACAATGAGCAGTTCTTC
v_call: TRBV6-1
d_call: TRBD2
j_call: TRBJ2-1

cdr3_aa: CASSLKGGYGYTF
cdr3_nt: TGTGCCAGCAGCTTAAAGGGGGGATATGGCTACACCTTC
v_call: TRBV5-8
d_call: NA
j_call: TRBJ1-2

cdr3_aa: CASSRGGSGELFF
cdr3_nt: TGTGCCAGCAGCCGGGGCGGGTCCGGGGAGCTGTTTTTT
v_call: TRBV4-2
d_call: NA
j_call: TRBJ2-2

cdr3_aa: CASSLVTGGTEAFF
cdr3_nt: TGTGCCAGCAGCCTAGTTACAGGGGGCACTGAAGCTTTCTTT
v_call: TRBV28
d_call: TRBD1
j_call: TRBJ1-1

cdr3_aa: CASRPGGGGYTF
cdr3_nt: TGTGCCAGCAGGCCCGGGGGGGGTGGCTACACCTTC
v_call: TRBV12-3/TRBV12-4
d_call: NA
j_call: TRBJ1-2

cdr3_aa: CAISDPGSGQGEAFF
cdr3_nt: TGTGCCATCAGTGACCCAGGGTCCGGACAGGGTGAAGCTTTCTTT
v_call: TRBV10-3
d_call: TRBD1
j_call: TRBJ1-1

cdr3_aa: CASRAQGKLFF
cdr3_nt: TGCGCCAGCAGGGCACAGGGGAAGCTGTTTTTT
v_call: TRBV5-1
d_call: TRBD1
j_call: TRBJ1-4

cdr3_aa: CASSYSFPGTQYF
cdr3_nt: TGTGCCAGCAGTTACTCGTTCCCGGGGACCCAGTACTTC
v_call: TRBV6-5
d_call: NA
j_call: TRBJ2-5

cdr3_aa: CASSLEGNGYTF
cdr3_nt: TGTGCCAGCAGCTTAGAAGGGAATGGCTACACCTTC
v_call: TRBV11-2
d_call: NA
j_call: TRBJ1-2

cdr3_aa: CATSRDVGQLNSPLHF
cdr3_nt: TGTGCCACCAGCAGAGATGTGGGACAGCTAAATTCACCCCTCCACTTT
v_call: TRBV15
d_call: TRBD1
j_call: TRBJ1-6

cdr3_aa: CASSYSKTGFQETQYF
cdr3_nt: TGTGCCAGCAGTTACTCGAAGACAGGGTTCCAGGAGACCCAGTACTTC
v_call: TRBV6-6
d_call: TRBD1
j_call: TRBJ2-5

cdr3_aa: CASVVNSNQPQHF
cdr3_nt: TGTGCCAGTGTAGTTAATAGCAATCAGCCCCAGCATTTT
v_call: TRBV28
d_call: NA
j_call: TRBJ1-5

cdr3_aa: CASSPRTVVAGELFF
cdr3_nt: TGTGCCAGCAGCCCTAGAACCGTCGTTGCCGGGGAGCTGTTTTTT
v_call: TRBV14
d_call: NA
j_call: TRBJ2-2

cdr3_aa: CASSLARVLDEQYF
cdr3_nt: TGCGCTAGCAGCTTGGCAAGGGTTTTGGACGAGCAGTACTTC
v_call: TRBV5-1
d_call: NA
j_call: TRBJ2-7